This T cell receptor beta chain was sequenced in a study of blood T cell repertoires in COVID-19 (dated by TCRdb to about 2020). The study in broad terms: Samples from collaborators originated in the United States, Italy and Spain and spanned both the acute and convalescent phases of COVID-19. The material from the prospective study consisted of cDNA or gDNA derived from T cells, B-cell-depleted T cells, or PBMCs. Deeply sampled blood TCRbeta repertoires from subjects exposed to, actively infected with, or recovered from COVID-19 were included in the dataset. The repertoires were released in a freely available public database meant as a resource for research on the immune response to SARS-CoV-2. The samples were drawn from the first 160 participants of the ongoing ImmuneRACE study and from some 1,300 subjects provided by 6 global collaborators. Sample metadata almost always included a de-identified subject ID, COVID-19 status, age in years and sex. Where available, HLA class I and class II types were obtained from metadata supplied by the sample provider rather than from assay-based typing. Broader findings and caveats from the paper: The quantity of clinical and demographic metadata differed by source and by participant and was supplied without curation.

Of note for this clone: The specificity of this receptor is unknown. No clone much larger than this one lies a single base away; base qualities are absent.

Another Seattle source contributed samples from volunteer blood donors who had recovered from COVID-19. Whole blood was collected in K2EDTA tubes by collaborating institutions according to the institutions' own protocols. For TCRbeta analysis, collaborators shipped samples in one of three forms: frozen whole blood, isolated PBMCs, or DNA extracted from either of those sample types. TCRbeta CDR3 regions were amplified from genomic DNA using the immunoSEQ Assay, a bias-controlled multiplex PCR. The authors processed their data as follows. The number of nucleated cells in each sample was estimated from the amplification of reference gene primers within the assay. To quantify the absolute abundance of each unique TCRbeta CDR3 rearrangement, sequence reads were collapsed and filtered. For each sample, productive Simpson clonality was calculated as the square root of Simpson's diversity index across productive rearrangements. The clones in this table, taken by TCRdb from immuneACCESS, are in-frame only. Not every clone is retained; where verified, under half of the shortfall comes from an unresolved V gene, and the cause of the rest is unknown. D and trimming were read from the DNA, whereas the V and J calls and clone size are those reported in that table. This sample is represented by approximately 250,000 clones; 84% of them were singletons. The ten largest clones capture 1.5% of the sample.

The CDR1 and CDR2 encoded by the germline V gene are SGHAT and FQNNGV. The junction shows trimming of 0 bases on V and 10 bases on J, plus 15 bases between the germline ends. CDR3 length: 14 amino acids, cysteine to phenylalanine. The retained sequence is limited to the CDR3, 42 bases, with the frame set at the first base. The sequence derives from a woman aged 40 to 49 who had recovered from COVID-19. Sequencing was carried out using peripheral blood. The chain joins TRBV11-2 to TRBJ1-1; TRBD1 is perhaps the D gene, given 6 matching bases. The CDR3 reads CASSLDRGGRVAFF. The DNA sequence is as follows: TGTGCCAGCAGCTTAGATCGAGGGGGTCGGGTAGCTTTCTTT.